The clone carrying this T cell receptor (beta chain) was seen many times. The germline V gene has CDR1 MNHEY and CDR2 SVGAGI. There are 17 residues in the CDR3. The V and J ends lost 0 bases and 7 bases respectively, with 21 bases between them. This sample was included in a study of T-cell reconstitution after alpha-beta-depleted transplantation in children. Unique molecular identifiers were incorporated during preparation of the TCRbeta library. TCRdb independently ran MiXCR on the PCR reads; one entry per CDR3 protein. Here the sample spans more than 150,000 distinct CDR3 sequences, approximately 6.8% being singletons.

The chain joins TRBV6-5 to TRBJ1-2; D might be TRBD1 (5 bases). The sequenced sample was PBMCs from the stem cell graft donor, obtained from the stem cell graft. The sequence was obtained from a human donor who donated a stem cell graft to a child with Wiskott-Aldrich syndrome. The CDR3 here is CASSYSGRTSMGFGYTF. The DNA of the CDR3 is TGTGCCAGCAGTTACTCGGGACGGACCAGCATGGGGTTTGGCTACACCTTC.